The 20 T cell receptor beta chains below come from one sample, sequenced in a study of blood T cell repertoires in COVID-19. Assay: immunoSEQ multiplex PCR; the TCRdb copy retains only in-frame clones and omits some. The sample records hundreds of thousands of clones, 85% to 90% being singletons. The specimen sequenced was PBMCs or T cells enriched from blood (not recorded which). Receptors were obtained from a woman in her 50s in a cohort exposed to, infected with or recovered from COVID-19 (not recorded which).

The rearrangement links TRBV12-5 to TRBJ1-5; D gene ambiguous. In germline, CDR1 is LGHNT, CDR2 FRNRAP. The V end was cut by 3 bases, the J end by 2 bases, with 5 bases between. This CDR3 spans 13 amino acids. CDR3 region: CASGFEGNQPQHF. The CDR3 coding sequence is TGTGCTAGTGGTTTTGAGGGCAATCAGCCCCAGCATTTT.

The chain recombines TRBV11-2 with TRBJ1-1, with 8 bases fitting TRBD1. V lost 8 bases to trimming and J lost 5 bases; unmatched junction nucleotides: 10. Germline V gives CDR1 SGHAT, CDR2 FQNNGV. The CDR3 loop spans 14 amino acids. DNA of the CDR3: TGTGCCAGCCGACGCACAGGGGGTCGTACTGAAGCTTTCTTT. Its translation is CASRRTGGRTEAFF.

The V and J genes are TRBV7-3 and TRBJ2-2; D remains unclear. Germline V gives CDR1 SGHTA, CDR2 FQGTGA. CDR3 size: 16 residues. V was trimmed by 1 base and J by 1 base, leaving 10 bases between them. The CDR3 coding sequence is TGTGCCAGCAGCTTAAATCCCTACCAGAACACCGGGGAGCTGTTTTTT. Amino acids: CASSLNPYQNTGELFF.

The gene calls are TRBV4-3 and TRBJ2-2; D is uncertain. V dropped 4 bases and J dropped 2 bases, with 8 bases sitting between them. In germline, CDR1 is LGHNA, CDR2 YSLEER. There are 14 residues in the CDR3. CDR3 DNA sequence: TGCGCCAGCAGCCCCACAGCTAACACCGGGGAGCTGTTTTTT. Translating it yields CASSPTANTGELFF.

The CDR3 sequence is CAVKEGLNQPQHF. The DNA for the CDR3 is TGTGCCGTCAAGGAGGGTCTCAATCAGCCCCAGCATTTT. The chain couples TRBV10-3 to TRBJ1-5; D gene unclear. Germline CDR1 and CDR2: ENHRY and SYGVKD. The CDR3 extends over 13 amino acids. Deletions cut 11 bases from V and 3 bases from J, with 14 bases between.

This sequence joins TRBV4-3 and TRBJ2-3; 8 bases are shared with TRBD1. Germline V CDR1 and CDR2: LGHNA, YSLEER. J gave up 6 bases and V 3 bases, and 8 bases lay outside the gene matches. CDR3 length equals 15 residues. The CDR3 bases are TGCGCCAGCAGCCAGACGACAGGGGAATGGGATACGCAGTATTTT. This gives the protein CASSQTTGEWDTQYF.

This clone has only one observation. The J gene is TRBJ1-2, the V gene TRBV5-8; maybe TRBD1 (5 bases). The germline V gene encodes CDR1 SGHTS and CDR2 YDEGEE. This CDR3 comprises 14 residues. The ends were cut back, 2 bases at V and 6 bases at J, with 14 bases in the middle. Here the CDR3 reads CASSFLGVKNGYTF. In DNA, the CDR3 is TGTGCCAGCAGCTTCCTAGGGGTCAAAAATGGCTACACCTTC. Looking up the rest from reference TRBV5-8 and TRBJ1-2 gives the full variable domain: EAGVTQSPTHLIKTRGQQATLRCSPISGHTSVYWYQQALGLGLQFLLWYDEGEERNRGNFPPRFSGRQFPNYSSELNVNALELEDSALYLCASSFLGVKNGYTFGSGTRLTVV.

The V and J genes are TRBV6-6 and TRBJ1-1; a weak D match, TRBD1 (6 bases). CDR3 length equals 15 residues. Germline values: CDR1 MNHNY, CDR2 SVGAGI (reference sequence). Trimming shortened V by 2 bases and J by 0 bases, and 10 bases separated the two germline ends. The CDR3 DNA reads TGTGCCAGCAGTTACGGCAGGGGCATGAACACTGAAGCTTTCTTT. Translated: CASSYGRGMNTEAFF.

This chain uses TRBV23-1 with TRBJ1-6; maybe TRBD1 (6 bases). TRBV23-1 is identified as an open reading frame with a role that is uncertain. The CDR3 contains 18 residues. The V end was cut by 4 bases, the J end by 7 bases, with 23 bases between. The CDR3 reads CASSRPRQANPPNSPLHF. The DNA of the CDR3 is TGCGCCAGCAGTCGCCCCCGACAGGCTAACCCACCGAATTCACCCCTCCACTTT.

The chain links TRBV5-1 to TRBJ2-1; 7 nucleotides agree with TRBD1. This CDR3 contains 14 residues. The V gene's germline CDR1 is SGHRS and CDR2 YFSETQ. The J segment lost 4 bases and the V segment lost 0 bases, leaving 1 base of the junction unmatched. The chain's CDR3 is CASSLGQGYNEQFF. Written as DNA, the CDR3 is TGCGCCAGCAGCTTGGGACAGGGATACAATGAGCAGTTCTTC.

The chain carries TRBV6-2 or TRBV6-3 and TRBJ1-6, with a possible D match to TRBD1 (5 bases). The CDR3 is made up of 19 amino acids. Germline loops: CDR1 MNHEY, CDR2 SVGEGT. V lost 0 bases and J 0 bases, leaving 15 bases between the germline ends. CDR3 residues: CASSYSGLLHFSYNSPLHF. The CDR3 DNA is TGTGCCAGCAGTTACTCGGGACTCCTGCATTTCTCCTATAATTCACCCCTCCACTTT.

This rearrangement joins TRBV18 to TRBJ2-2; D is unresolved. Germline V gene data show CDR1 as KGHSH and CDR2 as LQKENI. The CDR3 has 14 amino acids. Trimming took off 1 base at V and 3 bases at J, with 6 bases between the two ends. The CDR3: CASSPLADTGELFF. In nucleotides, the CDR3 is TGTGCCAGCTCACCACTAGCAGACACCGGGGAGCTGTTTTTT.

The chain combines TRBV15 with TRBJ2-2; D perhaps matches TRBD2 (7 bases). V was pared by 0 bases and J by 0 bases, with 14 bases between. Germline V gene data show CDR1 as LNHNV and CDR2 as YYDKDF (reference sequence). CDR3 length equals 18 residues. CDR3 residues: CATSRDRGASPNTGELFF. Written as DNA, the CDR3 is TGTGCCACCAGCAGAGATCGGGGGGCTAGCCCGAACACCGGGGAGCTGTTTTTT. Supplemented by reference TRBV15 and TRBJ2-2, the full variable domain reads DAMVIQNPRYQVTQFGKPVTLSCSQTLNHNVMYWYQQKSSQAPKLLFHYYDKDFNNEADTPDNFQSRRPNTSFCFLDIRSPGLGDTAMYLCATSRDRGASPNTGELFFGEGSRLTVL.

The CDR3 sequence is CASSRNLGGTEAFF. As DNA, the CDR3 is TGTGCCAGCAGCCGAAACCTCGGAGGGACTGAAGCTTTCTTT. The rearrangement uses TRBV11-2 and TRBJ1-1, with unresolved D. Trimming removed 5 bases from V and 5 bases from J, with 15 bases in between. The CDR3 runs to 14 residues. CDR1 is SGHAT, CDR2 FQNNGV, per germline. Complete variable domain (other parts from reference TRBV11-2 and TRBJ1-1): EAGVAQSPRYKIIEKRQSVAFWCNPISGHATLYWYQQILGQGPKLLIQFQNNGVVDDSQLPKDRFSAERLKGVDSTLKIQPAKLEDSAVYLCASSRNLGGTEAFFGQGTRLTVV.

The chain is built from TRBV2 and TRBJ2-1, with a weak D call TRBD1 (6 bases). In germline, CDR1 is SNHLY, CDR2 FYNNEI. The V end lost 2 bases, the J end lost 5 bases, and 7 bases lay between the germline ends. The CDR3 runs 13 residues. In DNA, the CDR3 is TGTGCCAGCAGTGAAACAGGGCACAATGAGCAGTTCTTC. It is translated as CASSETGHNEQFF. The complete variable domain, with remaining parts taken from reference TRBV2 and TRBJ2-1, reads EPEVTQTPSHQVTQMGQEVILRCVPISNHLYFYWYRQILGQKVEFLVSFYNNEISEKSEIFDDQFSVERPDGSNFTLKIRSTKLEDSAMYFCASSETGHNEQFFGPGTRLTVL.

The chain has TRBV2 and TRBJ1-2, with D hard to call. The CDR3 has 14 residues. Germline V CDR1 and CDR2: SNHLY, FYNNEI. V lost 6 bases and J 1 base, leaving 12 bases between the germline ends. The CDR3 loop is CASRQSHYNYGYTF. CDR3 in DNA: TGTGCCAGCAGGCAGTCCCATTATAACTATGGCTACACCTTC. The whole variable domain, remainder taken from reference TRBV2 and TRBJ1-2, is EPEVTQTPSHQVTQMGQEVILRCVPISNHLYFYWYRQILGQKVEFLVSFYNNEISEKSEIFDDQFSVERPDGSNFTLKIRSTKLEDSAMYFCASRQSHYNYGYTFGSGTRLTVV.

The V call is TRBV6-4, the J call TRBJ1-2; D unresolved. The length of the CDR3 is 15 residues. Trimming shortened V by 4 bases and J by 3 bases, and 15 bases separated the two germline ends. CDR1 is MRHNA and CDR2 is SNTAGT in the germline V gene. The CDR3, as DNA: TGTGCCAGCAGTGCAGTCCCAGATTCTTACTATGGCTACACCTTC. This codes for CASSAVPDSYYGYTF.

CDR3 sequence reads: CASSPATGTVKMNTEAFF. CDR3 DNA sequence: TGTGCCAGCTCACCGGCAACCGGGACAGTAAAAATGAACACTGAAGCTTTCTTT. The chain uses TRBV18 and TRBJ1-1, with TRBD1 matching 7 bases. Germline lookup yields CDR1 KGHSH and CDR2 LQKENI. This CDR3 is built from 18 residues. Germline trimming cut 3 bases from V and 0 bases from J; bases unmatched to any gene: 13.

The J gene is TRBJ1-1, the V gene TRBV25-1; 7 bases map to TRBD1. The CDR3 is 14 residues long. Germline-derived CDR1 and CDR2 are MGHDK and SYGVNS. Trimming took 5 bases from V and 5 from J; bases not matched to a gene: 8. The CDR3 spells CASSIRGRGTEAFF. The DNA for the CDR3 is TGTGCCAGCAGTATCAGGGGGAGAGGTACTGAAGCTTTCTTT.

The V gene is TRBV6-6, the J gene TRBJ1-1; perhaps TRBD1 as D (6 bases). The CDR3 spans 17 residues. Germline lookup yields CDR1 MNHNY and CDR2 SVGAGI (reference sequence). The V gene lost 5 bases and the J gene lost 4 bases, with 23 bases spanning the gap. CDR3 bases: TGTGCCAGCAGTCGATTGAGTCGACAGGCTGGGGGCACTGAAGCTTTCTTT. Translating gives CASSRLSRQAGGTEAFF.